Below, one T cell receptor (beta chain) is given with its context. These data are taken from a study of blood T cell repertoires in COVID-19. For the study at large: Acute and convalescent COVID-19 samples came from the United States, Italy and Spain. T cells, B-cell-depleted T cells, or PBMCs supplied cDNA or gDNA.

The J segment lost 5 bases and the V segment lost 4 bases, leaving 10 bases of the junction unmatched. There are 16 residues in the CDR3. Germline V lookup: CDR1 SGDLS, CDR2 YYNGEE. Original analysis: Nucleated cell counts were estimated from reference gene primer amplification. This table comes from immunoSEQ multiplex PCR, and its TCRdb copy is limited to in-frame clones, with some not included. V, J and clone size reflect that table, while D and trimming were determined from the DNA. This sample has about 78,000 clones, with approximately 80% found just once. This TCR came from a man aged 60 to 75 with active or convalescent COVID-19. The rearrangement joins TRBV9 to TRBJ2-3; 10 nucleotides agree with TRBD2. The sequenced sample was peripheral blood. Here the CDR3 reads CASSTSAGGLVDTQYF. In DNA form, the CDR3 reads TGTGCCAGCAGCACCTCAGCGGGGGGGCTTGTAGATACGCAGTATTTT.